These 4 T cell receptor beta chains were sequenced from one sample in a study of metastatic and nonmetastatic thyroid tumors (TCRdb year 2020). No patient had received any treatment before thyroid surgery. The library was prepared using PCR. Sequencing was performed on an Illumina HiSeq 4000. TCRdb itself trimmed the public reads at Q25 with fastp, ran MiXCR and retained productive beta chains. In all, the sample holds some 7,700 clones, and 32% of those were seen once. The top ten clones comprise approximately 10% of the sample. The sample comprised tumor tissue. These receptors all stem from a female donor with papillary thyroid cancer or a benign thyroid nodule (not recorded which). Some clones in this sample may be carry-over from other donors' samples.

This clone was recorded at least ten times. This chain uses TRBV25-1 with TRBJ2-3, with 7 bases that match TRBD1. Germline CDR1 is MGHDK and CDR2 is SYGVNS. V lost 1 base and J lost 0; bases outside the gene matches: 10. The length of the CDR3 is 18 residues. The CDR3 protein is CASSESVIGDRSTDTQYF. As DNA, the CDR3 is TGTGCCAGCAGTGAATCGGTTATTGGGGACAGAAGCACAGATACGCAGTATTTT. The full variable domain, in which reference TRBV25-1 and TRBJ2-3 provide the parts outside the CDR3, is EADIYQTPRYLVIGTGKKITLECSQTMGHDKMYWYQQDPGMELHLIHYSYGVNSTEKGDLSSESTVSRIRTEHFPLTLESARPSHTSQYLCASSESVIGDRSTDTQYFGPGTRLTVL.

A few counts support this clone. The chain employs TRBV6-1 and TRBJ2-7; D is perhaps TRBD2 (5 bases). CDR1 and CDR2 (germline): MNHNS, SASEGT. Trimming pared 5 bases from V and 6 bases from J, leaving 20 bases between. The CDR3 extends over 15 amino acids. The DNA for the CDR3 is TGTGCCAGCAGTCCCCTAGGTGGGGAGTCCGCCGAGCAGTACTTC. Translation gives CASSPLGGESAEQYF.

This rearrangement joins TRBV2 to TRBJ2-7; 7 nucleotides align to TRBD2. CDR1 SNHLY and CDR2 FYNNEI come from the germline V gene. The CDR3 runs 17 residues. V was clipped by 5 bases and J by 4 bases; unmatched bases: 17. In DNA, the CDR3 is TGTGCCAGCAGTTTGTTGGCCCCAGCGGGATCTTGTTACGAGCAGTACTTC. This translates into CASSLLAPAGSCYEQYF.

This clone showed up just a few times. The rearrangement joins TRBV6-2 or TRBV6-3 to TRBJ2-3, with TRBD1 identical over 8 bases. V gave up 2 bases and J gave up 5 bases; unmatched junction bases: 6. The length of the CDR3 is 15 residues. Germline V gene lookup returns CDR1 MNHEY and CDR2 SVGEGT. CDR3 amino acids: CASSYGTGSGDTQYF. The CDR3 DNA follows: TGTGCCAGCAGTTACGGGACAGGCTCGGGAGATACGCAGTATTTT.